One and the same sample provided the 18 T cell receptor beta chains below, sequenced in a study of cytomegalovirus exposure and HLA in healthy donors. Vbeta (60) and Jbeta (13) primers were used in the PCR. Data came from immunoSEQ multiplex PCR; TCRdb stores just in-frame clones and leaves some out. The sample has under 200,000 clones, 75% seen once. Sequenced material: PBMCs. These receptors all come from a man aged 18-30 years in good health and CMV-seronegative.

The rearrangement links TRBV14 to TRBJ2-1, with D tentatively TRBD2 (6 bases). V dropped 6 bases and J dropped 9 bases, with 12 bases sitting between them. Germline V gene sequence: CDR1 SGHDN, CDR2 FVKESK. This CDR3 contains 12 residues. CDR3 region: CASSWTKAEQFF. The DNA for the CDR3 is TGTGCCAGCAGTTGGACTAAGGCTGAGCAGTTCTTC.

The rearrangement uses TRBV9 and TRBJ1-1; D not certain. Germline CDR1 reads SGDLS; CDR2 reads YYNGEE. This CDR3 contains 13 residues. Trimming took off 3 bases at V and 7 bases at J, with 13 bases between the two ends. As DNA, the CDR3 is TGTGCCAGCAGCGCCCTAGGAGGAGGTGAAGCTTTCTTT. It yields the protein CASSALGGGEAFF.

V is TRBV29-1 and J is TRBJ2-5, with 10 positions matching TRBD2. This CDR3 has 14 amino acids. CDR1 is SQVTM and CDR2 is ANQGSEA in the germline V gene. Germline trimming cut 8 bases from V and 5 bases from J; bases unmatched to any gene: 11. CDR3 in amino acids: CSQTSGRLAETQYF. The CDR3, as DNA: TGCAGCCAGACTAGCGGGCGCTTGGCGGAGACCCAGTACTTC.

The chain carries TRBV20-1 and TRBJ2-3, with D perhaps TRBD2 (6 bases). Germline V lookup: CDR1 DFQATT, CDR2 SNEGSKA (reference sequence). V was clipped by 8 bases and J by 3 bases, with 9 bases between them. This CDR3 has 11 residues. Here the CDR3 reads CSTGGTDTQYF. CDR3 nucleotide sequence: TGCAGTACAGGAGGGACAGATACGCAGTATTTT.

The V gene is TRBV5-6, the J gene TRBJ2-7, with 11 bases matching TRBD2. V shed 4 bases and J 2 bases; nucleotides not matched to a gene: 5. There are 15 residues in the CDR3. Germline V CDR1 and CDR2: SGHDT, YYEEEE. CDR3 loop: CASSPLAGGTYEQYF. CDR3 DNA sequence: TGTGCCAGCAGCCCTCTAGCGGGGGGAACCTACGAGCAGTACTTC.

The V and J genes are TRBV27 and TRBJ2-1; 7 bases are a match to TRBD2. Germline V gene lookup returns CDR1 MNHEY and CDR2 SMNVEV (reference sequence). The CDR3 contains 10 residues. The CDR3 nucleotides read TGTCAGCGGGGTTTGCATGAGCAGTTCTTC. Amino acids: CQRGLHEQFF.

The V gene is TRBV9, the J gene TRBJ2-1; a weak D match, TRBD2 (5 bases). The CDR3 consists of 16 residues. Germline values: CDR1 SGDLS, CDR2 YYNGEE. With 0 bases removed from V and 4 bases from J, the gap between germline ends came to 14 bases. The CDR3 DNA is TGTGCCAGCAGCGTAGTATCCAGCGGAGTTTACAATGAGCAGTTCTTC. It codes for CASSVVSSGVYNEQFF.

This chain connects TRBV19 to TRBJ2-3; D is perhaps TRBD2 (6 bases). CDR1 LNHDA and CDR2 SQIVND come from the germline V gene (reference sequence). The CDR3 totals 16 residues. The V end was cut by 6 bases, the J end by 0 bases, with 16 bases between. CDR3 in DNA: TGTGCCAGTAGCTCGCGAGGGAGCGGGAGCACAGATACGCAGTATTTT. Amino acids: CASSSRGSGSTDTQYF.

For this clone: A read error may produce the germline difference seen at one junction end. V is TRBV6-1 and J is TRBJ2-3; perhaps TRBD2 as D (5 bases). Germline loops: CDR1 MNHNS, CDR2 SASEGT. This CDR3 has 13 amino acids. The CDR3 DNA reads TGTGCCAGCAGGGCCCCCATAGCCCGGCGGGCCGATTTT. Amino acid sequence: CASRAPIARRADF.

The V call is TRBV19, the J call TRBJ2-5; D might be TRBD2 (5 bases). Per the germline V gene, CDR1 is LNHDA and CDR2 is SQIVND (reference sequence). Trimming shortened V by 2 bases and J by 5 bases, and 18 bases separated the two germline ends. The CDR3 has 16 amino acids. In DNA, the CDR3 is TGTGCCAGTAGTATACCCAGTAATGTGGGAGTGGAGACCCAGTACTTC. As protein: CASSIPSNVGVETQYF.

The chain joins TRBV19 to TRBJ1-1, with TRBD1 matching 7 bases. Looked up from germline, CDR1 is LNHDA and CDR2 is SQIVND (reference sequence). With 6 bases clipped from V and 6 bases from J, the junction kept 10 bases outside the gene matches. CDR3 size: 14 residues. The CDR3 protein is CASRTGQDSAEAFF. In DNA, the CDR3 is TGTGCCAGTAGGACAGGGCAGGATAGTGCTGAAGCTTTCTTT.

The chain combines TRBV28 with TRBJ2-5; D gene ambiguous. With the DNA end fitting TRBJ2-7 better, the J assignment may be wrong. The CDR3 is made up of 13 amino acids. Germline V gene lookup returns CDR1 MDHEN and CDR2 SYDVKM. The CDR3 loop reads CASTSPQFPEQYF. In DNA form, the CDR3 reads TGTGCCAGCACCTCACCACAGTTTCCCGAGCAGTACTTC.

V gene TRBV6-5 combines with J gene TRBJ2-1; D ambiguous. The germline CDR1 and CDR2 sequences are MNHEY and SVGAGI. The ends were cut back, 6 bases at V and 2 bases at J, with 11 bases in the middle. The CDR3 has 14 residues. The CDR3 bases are TGTGCCAGCAGACCCGGCAGGACCTACAATGAGCAGTTCTTC. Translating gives CASRPGRTYNEQFF.

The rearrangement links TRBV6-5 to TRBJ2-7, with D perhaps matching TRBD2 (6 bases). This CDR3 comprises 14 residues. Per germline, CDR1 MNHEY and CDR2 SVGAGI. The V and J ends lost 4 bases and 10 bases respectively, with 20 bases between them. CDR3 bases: TGTGCCAGCAGTTTTCCGGGACTGAGGGGCGATCAGTACTTC. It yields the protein CASSFPGLRGDQYF.

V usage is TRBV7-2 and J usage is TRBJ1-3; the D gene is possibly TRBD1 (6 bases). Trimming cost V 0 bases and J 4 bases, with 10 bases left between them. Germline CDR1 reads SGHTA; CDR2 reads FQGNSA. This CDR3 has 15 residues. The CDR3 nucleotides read TGTGCCAGCAGCTTAGCCCACAGGGTAGGAAACACCATATATTTT. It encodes CASSLAHRVGNTIYF.

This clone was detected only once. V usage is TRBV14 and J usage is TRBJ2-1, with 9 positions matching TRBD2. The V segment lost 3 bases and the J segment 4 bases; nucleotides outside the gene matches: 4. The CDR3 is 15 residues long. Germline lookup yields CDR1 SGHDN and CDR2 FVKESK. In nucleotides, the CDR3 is TGTGCCAGCAGCCAGGTAGCGGGGGTATACAATGAGCAGTTCTTC. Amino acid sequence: CASSQVAGVYNEQFF.

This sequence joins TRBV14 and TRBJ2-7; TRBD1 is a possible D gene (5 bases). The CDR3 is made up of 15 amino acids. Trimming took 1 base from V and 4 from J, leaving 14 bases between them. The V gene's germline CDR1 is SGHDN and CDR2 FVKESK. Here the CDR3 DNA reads TGTGCCAGCAGCCAAGTTGAAGGGGCTGAGTACGAGCAGTACTTC. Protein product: CASSQVEGAEYEQYF. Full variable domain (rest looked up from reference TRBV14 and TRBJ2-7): EAGVTQFPSHSVIEKGQTVTLRCDPISGHDNLYWYRRVMGKEIKFLLHFVKESKQDESGMPNNRFLAERTGGTYSTLKVQPAELEDSGVYFCASSQVEGAEYEQYFGPGTRLTVT.

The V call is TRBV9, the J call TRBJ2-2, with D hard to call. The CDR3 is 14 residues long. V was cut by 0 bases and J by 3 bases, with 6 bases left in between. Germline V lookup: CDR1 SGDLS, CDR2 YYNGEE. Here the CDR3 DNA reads TGTGCCAGCAGCGTAGTTCCGGACACCGGGGAGCTGTTTTTT. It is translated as CASSVVPDTGELFF.